Listed here are 5 T cell receptor beta chains from one sample, sequenced in a study of radiation and T cells in renal cell carcinoma. The table came from immunoSEQ multiplex PCR; TCRdb's copy has only in-frame clones and leaves some out. This sample yields roughly 61,000 clones, of which 70% to 80% are seen a single time; approximately 6.8% belongs to the top ten. Time point reported: blood 4 weeks post-SBRT, at nephrectomy. Indicated treatment: 15 Gy SBRT to primary tumor, nephrectomy 4 weeks later. Specimen: blood, collected from a patient whose treatment included radiotherapy and nephrectomy. These receptors were obtained from a man aged 55 to 70 with renal cell carcinoma.

This chain connects TRBV29-1 to TRBJ1-1, with D perhaps TRBD1 (6 bases). V was trimmed by 6 bases and J by 1 base, leaving 6 bases between them. The CDR3 is 11 amino acids. Germline V gene sequence: CDR1 SQVTM, CDR2 ANQGSEA. The CDR3, as DNA: TGCAGCGTGACAGGGAACACTGAAGCTTTCTTT. Its protein product is CSVTGNTEAFF.

This chain uses TRBV28 with TRBJ1-4, with D possibly being TRBD1 (5 bases). The CDR3 has 13 amino acids. V was shortened by 8 bases and J by 6 bases, with 13 bases between the two germline ends. Germline V gene sequence: CDR1 MDHEN, CDR2 SYDVKM. The CDR3 loop is CASEARVDEKLFF. Here the CDR3 DNA reads TGTGCCAGCGAGGCCAGGGTCGATGAAAAACTGTTTTTT. The full variable domain, in which reference TRBV28 and TRBJ1-4 provide the parts outside the CDR3, is DVKVTQSSRYLVKRTGEKVFLECVQDMDHENMFWYRQDPGLGLRLIYFSYDVKMKEKGDIPEGYSVSREKKERFSLILESASTNQTSMYLCASEARVDEKLFFGSGTQLSVL.

A few counts support this clone. J is TRBJ1-3 and V is TRBV29-1; 7 nucleotides align to TRBD1. CDR1 is SQVTM and CDR2 is ANQGSEA in the germline V gene. V dropped 5 bases and J dropped 2; count of bases not matched to a gene: 9. This CDR3 spans 15 amino acids. The CDR3 sequence: CSVFDYRGTGNTIYF. The CDR3 bases are TGCAGCGTTTTCGATTACAGGGGAACTGGAAACACCATATATTTT.

This sequence joins TRBV30 and TRBJ1-1; weak D call: TRBD1 (6 bases). Germline-derived CDR1 and CDR2 are GTSNPN and SVGIG (reference sequence). CDR3 length equals 16 residues. Trimming pared 4 bases from V and 0 bases from J, leaving 18 bases between. The CDR3 loop reads CAWNLKGEPMNTEAFF. CDR3 bases: TGTGCCTGGAACCTAAAGGGGGAGCCCATGAACACTGAAGCTTTCTTT.

The chain has TRBV7-9 and TRBJ1-2; unclear D gene. V lost 1 base, J lost 1 base, and 4 bases lay in between. This CDR3 has 13 amino acids. From germline, CDR1 is SEHNR and CDR2 FQNEAQ (reference sequence). This chain's CDR3 is CASSLDGNYGYTF. CDR3 bases: TGTGCCAGCAGCTTAGATGGTAACTATGGCTACACCTTC.